The present TCR beta chain was sequenced within a study of shared clonotypes between healthy human individuals. The J segment lost 5 bases and the V segment lost 3 bases, leaving 2 bases of the junction unmatched. CDR1 and CDR2 from the germline V gene are SGHTA and FQGTGA. The CDR3 has 15 amino acids. Points from the study as a whole: Sequencing depth was predicted to influence how clonotypes are shared among donors. The study generally estimated greater richness for naive than memory subsets.

Donors, without exception, were Caucasian adults residing in Nashville, Tennessee. As to this clone: What it recognizes is unknown.

Several immunoSEQ plates held equal portions of the genomic DNA taken from each subset. Profiled with immunoSEQ multiplex PCR; TCRdb holds only in-frame clones, not every one. The data contain a few million clones, about 92% of them singletons. The chain employs TRBV7-3 and TRBJ2-5; 14 bases line up with TRBD2. Sequences were obtained from naive CD4+ T cells sorted from blood. This sample's subset: CD45RA+ positively selected. The origin of this receptor is a man aged 18-30 years in good health. CDR3 sequence reads: CASSLTSGGAETQYF. Written as DNA, the CDR3 is TGTGCCAGCAGCTTGACTAGCGGGGGGGCTGAGACCCAGTACTTC.